The TCR beta chain described here comes from a study of regulatory and conventional T cells in RAG deficiency (dated by TCRdb to about 2017). About the study as a whole: The study used high-throughput TCR beta sequencing to compare repertoire diversity and composition of Treg, conventional CD4+ and CD8+ T cells between RAG-deficient patients and healthy controls. The paper as a whole reports these results and caveats: In Omenn syndrome and CID/AS patients compared with controls, roughly 100-fold fewer unique TCR beta sequences were detected from Treg cells, versus approximately 10-fold fewer for other subsets. In Omenn syndrome patients, sorted CD25-high CD127-low cells may represent peripherally activated cells rather than bona fide Treg cells. Shorter CDR3 lengths were found in all patient T-cell subsets, and >75% Treg-Tconv repertoire overlap at nucleotide and amino acid level was observed in Omenn syndrome patients. Compared with control T-cell subpopulations, RAG-deficient patients had much lower Shannon entropy and higher Simpson indices. Some T-cell subset analyses were not performed for some subjects.

This clone appeared once. No antigen is known for it. Per-base quality was not reported, and no clone a single base away is much larger than it. The library was generated by the immunoSEQ multiplex PCR assay. Rearranged TCR beta chain products were amplified from genomic DNA of sorted T-cell subsets and sequenced. Regarding the original processing steps: Shannon entropy and Simpson indices were used to measure how diverse the repertoire of productive TCR beta rearrangements was. To assess clonal expansion, the frequencies of the 100 most abundant productive TCR beta clonotypes were added up as a share of total reads. A self-reactivity index based on amino acid usage at CDR3beta positions 6 and 7 was applied to the TRB repertoires. Two-way ANOVA was applied to the repertoire analyses, whereas Student t or Mann-Whitney tests were applied to the flow cytometric analyses. Sourced from immuneACCESS, this table was stored by TCRdb with only in-frame sequences that have V and J called. A share of the clones is absent; for the studies checked, an unresolved V gene accounts for under half, and the remainder has no known explanation. The V and J calls and clone size come from that table; D and trimming were worked out from the DNA. This sample holds 6,000 to 8,000 clones; approximately 90% were observed only once. Of the sample, roughly 1.4% falls within the top ten clones.

Before genomic DNA extraction, regulatory T cells were isolated from blood as CD4+CD25-high CD127-low cells. Repertoire analyses used eight healthy control donors as the comparison group. Reading the germline V gene gives CDR1 SGHRS and CDR2 YFSETQ. The germline V and J ends show losses of 5 bases and 10 bases respectively, and no gene match explains 6 bases of the junction. From the cysteine up to the phenylalanine, the CDR3 has a length of 13 residues. Here the CDR3 DNA is all that survives: 39 bases in frame from base 1. Separately, the same data were catalogued under a study of regulatory T cells. Reported in the second study: In the multiplex PCR, 52 forward TRBV primers and 13 reverse TRBJ primers were used, and assay-based and computational corrections were applied for amplification bias. Repertoires from patients had restricted unique TRB V-J pairs and skewed V and J gene usage, with the strongest effect in regulatory T cells. T-cell receptor beta repertoires of sorted regulatory, conventional CD4+ and CD8+ T cells were compared between CD3G-deficient patients and healthy controls. Ficoll density separation was used to isolate peripheral blood mononuclear cells. Within the immunoSEQ assay, multiplex PCR amplified rearranged TRB loci from genomic DNA. TRB amplicons were sequenced using an Illumina HiSeq platform. Custom algorithms error-filtered the raw sequences and aligned the raw sequences to reference gene sequences, after which the immunoSEQ online tools were used for analysis. The frequencies of productive and nonproductive TRB rearrangements were evaluated among unique sequences as well as among total sequences. Group comparisons used t tests, Mann-Whitney tests or two-way ANOVA run in Prism software.

The chain was built from TRBV5-1 and TRBJ1-6; 7 bases in between match TRBD1. The sequence was collected from a human donor in good health. Sequencing was performed on CD127- CD25+ CD4+ Tregs sorted from blood. CDR3 region: CASRRQGRSPLHF. The DNA sequence reads TGCGCCAGCAGGCGACAGGGCAGGTCACCCCTCCACTTT.